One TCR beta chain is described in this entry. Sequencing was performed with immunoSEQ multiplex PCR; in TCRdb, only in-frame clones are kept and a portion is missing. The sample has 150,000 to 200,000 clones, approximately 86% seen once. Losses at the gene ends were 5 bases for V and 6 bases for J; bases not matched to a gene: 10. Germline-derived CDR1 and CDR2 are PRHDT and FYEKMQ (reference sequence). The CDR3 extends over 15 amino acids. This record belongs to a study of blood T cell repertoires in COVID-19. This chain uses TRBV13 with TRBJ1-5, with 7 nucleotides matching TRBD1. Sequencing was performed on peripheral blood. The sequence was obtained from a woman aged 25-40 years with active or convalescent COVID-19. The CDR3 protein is CASSLGQDLSQPQHF. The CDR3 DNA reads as TGTGCCAGCAGCCTTGGACAGGATCTAAGTCAGCCCCAGCATTTT.